A single sample gave rise to the 19 T cell receptor beta chains below, sequenced in a study of blood T cells in healthy people across ages. The use of a sample-barcoded 5' primer and a J-beta primer mix characterized a second PCR of about 7 to 12 cycles. TCRdb used MiXCR to reprocess the 5' RACE reads, holding one entry per CDR3 protein. Here the sample spans roughly 1.5 million distinct CDR3 sequences, roughly 43% being singletons. Input material: blood. The receptors were gathered from a woman in her late teens or twenties in good health.

This clonotype occurred many times. The rearrangement links TRBV7-9 to TRBJ1-3; weak D call: TRBD1 (5 bases). V shed 7 bases and J shed 8 bases, with 12 bases lying between them. Germline CDR1 SEHNR, CDR2 FQNEAQ (reference sequence). The CDR3 length is 12 residues. The chain's CDR3 is CASTDSRDTIYF. CDR3 in DNA: TGTGCCAGCACAGACAGTCGAGACACCATATATTTT.

The table lists this clonotype with a few counts. J is TRBJ2-7 and V is TRBV20-1; 8 nucleotides agree with TRBD1. The V and J ends lost 7 bases and 0 bases, in that order; junction bases with no gene match: 2. CDR3 length: 12 residues. Germline-derived CDR1 and CDR2 are DFQATT and SNEGSKA (reference sequence). The CDR3 DNA follows: TGCAGTGGACAGGGGAACTCCTACGAGCAGTACTTC. Translated, it gives CSGQGNSYEQYF.

This sequence joins TRBV29-1 and TRBJ2-3; D possibly corresponds to TRBD1 (5 bases). Per germline, CDR1 SQVTM and CDR2 ANQGSEA. The length of the CDR3 is 13 residues. The V gene lost 4 bases and the J gene lost 5 bases, with 13 bases spanning the gap. CDR3 residues: CSVASGKRDTQYF. The DNA of the CDR3 is TGCAGCGTTGCCTCAGGGAAACGAGATACGCAGTATTTT.

This clonotype was counted only a few times. This sequence joins TRBV12-3 or TRBV12-4 and TRBJ2-3; TRBD2 is a possible D gene (5 bases). V was trimmed by 3 bases and J by 4 bases, leaving 8 bases between them. This CDR3 has 13 residues. CDR3 DNA sequence: TGTGCCAGCAGTTTTGGGAGATCAGATACGCAGTATTTT. Translated: CASSFGRSDTQYF.

This clonotype was counted between two and nine times. The V and J genes are TRBV12-3 or TRBV12-4 and TRBJ1-2; TRBD1 matches 10 bases. The ends lost 7 bases at V and 6 bases at J; junction bases unmatched: 5. The CDR3 extends over 13 amino acids. The chain's CDR3 is CASKLGTGDGYTF. In nucleotides, the CDR3 is TGTGCCAGCAAACTAGGGACAGGGGATGGCTACACCTTC.

This clonotype was observed a few times. The chain is built from TRBV10-3 and TRBJ2-5; 7 bases are a match to TRBD2. Per the germline V gene, CDR1 is ENHRY and CDR2 is SYGVKD. This CDR3 contains 16 residues. V shed 3 bases and J 7 bases; nucleotides not matched to a gene: 14. The CDR3 sequence is CAISDGGRGLSGTQYF. CDR3 coding DNA: TGTGCCATCAGTGACGGTGGGAGGGGACTTTCGGGGACCCAGTACTTC.

The chain couples TRBV4-3 to TRBJ2-1, with 9 bases matching TRBD2. J lost 3 bases, V lost 0 bases, and 6 bases had no gene match. The germline CDR1 and CDR2 sequences are LGHNA and YSLEER. The CDR3 loop spans 17 amino acids. The CDR3 region is CASSQERTSVGYNEQFF. In nucleotides, the CDR3 is TGCGCCAGCAGCCAAGAGAGGACTAGCGTAGGCTACAATGAGCAGTTCTTC.

As to this clonotype: This is likely a read error, given that the CDR3 carries no conserved phenylalanine or tryptophan at its end. The chain joins TRBV3-1 to TRBJ2-1; 9 bases fit TRBD1. This CDR3 has 16 residues. Per the germline V gene, CDR1 is LGHDT and CDR2 is YNNKEL (reference sequence). V shed 0 bases and J 6 bases; nucleotides not matched to a gene: 6. The CDR3: CASSQDLGTGLNEQFL. In DNA, the CDR3 is TGTGCCAGCAGCCAAGATCTCGGGACAGGGCTCAATGAGCAGTTCTTA.

This clonotype occurred a few times. V is TRBV20-1 and J is TRBJ1-4; D is ambiguous. Germline V gene lookup returns CDR1 DFQATT and CDR2 SNEGSKA (reference sequence). With 0 bases removed from V and 7 bases from J, the gap between germline ends came to 9 bases. The CDR3 sequence is 13 residues long. The CDR3 is CSARDLGSEKLFF. For the CDR3, the DNA is TGCAGTGCTAGAGATTTGGGGAGTGAAAAACTGTTTTTT.

This clonotype appeared a few times. V usage is TRBV19 and J usage is TRBJ2-1; tentatively, D is TRBD2 (6 bases). Germline V gene data show CDR1 as LNHDA and CDR2 as SQIVND (reference sequence). Trimming stripped 9 bases from V and 1 base from J, with 13 bases between. This CDR3 spans 14 amino acids. The CDR3 DNA follows: TGTGCCAGCGCTCCCGGGGGATCCTACAATGAGCAGTTCTTC. Translating gives CASAPGGSYNEQFF. Full variable domain (missing parts from reference TRBV19 and TRBJ2-1): DGGITQSPKYLFRKEGQNVTLSCEQNLNHDAMYWYRQDPGQGLRLIYYSQIVNDFQKGDIAEGYSVSREKKESFPLTVTSAQKNPTAFYLCASAPGGSYNEQFFGPGTRLTVL.

V and J are TRBV4-3 and TRBJ2-6; TRBD1 might be the D (7 bases). Germline CDR1 and CDR2: LGHNA and YSLEER. Trimming left V 1 base short and J 0 bases short, with 16 bases between. This CDR3 is 19 amino acids long. The CDR3 spells CASSQVAGQTDSGANVLTF. The CDR3 coding sequence is TGCGCCAGCAGCCAAGTGGCGGGACAGACCGACTCTGGGGCCAACGTCCTGACTTTC.

This clonotype appeared a few times. The rearrangement uses TRBV27 and TRBJ2-5; 7 bases align to TRBD2. The end of the DNA fits TRBJ2-7 better, so the J call may be wrong. The CDR3 length is 15 residues. Germline V lookup: CDR1 MNHEY, CDR2 SMNVEV (reference sequence). Written as DNA, the CDR3 is TGTGCCAGCAGTGGCCGATGGGGAGGGATCTACGAGCAGTACTTC. This sequence encodes CASSGRWGGIYEQYF.

This clonotype was recorded only once. This chain uses TRBV15 with TRBJ2-1, with a weak D call TRBD1 (5 bases). Germline values: CDR1 LNHNV, CDR2 YYDKDF (reference sequence). Trimming shortened V by 3 bases and J by 2 bases, and 5 bases separated the two germline ends. CDR3 length: 13 residues. The CDR3 DNA follows: TGTGCCACCAGCAGCAGGGCCTACAATGAGCAGTTCTTC. It translates to CATSSRAYNEQFF. Variable domain in full (rest from reference TRBV15 and TRBJ2-1): DAMVIQNPRYQVTQFGKPVTLSCSQTLNHNVMYWYQQKSSQAPKLLFHYYDKDFNNEADTPDNFQSRRPNTSFCFLDIRSPGLGDTAMYLCATSSRAYNEQFFGPGTRLTVL.

Only a few counts were recorded for this clonotype. The rearrangement joins TRBV7-8 to TRBJ2-7, with 10 bases aligning to TRBD2. J was trimmed by 5 bases and V by 5 bases; bases with no gene match: 12. Germline values: CDR1 SGHVS, CDR2 FQNEAQ. The CDR3 is 16 amino acids. The CDR3 loop is CASSNLAGDPRNEQYF. CDR3 sequence (DNA): TGTGCCAGCAGCAACCTAGCGGGGGACCCCCGAAACGAGCAGTACTTC.

The V call is TRBV7-2, the J call TRBJ2-6, with D possibly matching TRBD1 (6 bases). The V end was cut by 2 bases, the J end by 0 bases, with 8 bases between. This CDR3 comprises 16 residues. Per the germline V gene, CDR1 is SGHTA and CDR2 is FQGNSA. Here the CDR3 DNA reads TGTGCCAGCAGCTTACTACAGGGCTCTGGGGCCAACGTCCTGACTTTC. Amino acid sequence: CASSLLQGSGANVLTF.

There are a few counts of this clonotype. The CDR3 here is CASSLANEDTQYF. The CDR3 DNA sequence: TGTGCCAGCAGTTTAGCTAACGAGGATACGCAGTATTTT. The chain employs TRBV12-3 or TRBV12-4 and TRBJ2-3; no clear D gene. The CDR3 runs 13 residues. Trimming cost V 0 bases and J 6 bases, with 7 bases left between them.

Many counts were recorded for this clonotype. The CDR3 loop is CASTDNYSNQPQHF. The DNA of the CDR3 is TGTGCCAGCACCGACAACTATAGCAATCAGCCCCAGCATTTT. The chain recombines TRBV12-3 or TRBV12-4 with TRBJ1-5; no firm D call. The V end was cut by 7 bases, the J end by 0 bases, with 10 bases between. The CDR3 is made up of 14 amino acids.

The rearrangement uses TRBV29-1 and TRBJ2-7; 13 bases line up with TRBD2. The DNA end favors TRBJ2-5, so the J call may be wrong. This CDR3 has 17 amino acids. Germline CDR1 SQVTM, CDR2 ANQGSEA. In DNA, the CDR3 is TGCAGCGCTGATAACCTGACTAGCGGGGGGATTCGAGAGACCCAGTACTTC. It yields the protein CSADNLTSGGIRETQYF.

The sample holds a few counts of this clonotype. The chain links TRBV29-1 to TRBJ2-7, with D tentatively TRBD1 (5 bases). There are 12 residues in the CDR3. Trimming took off 4 bases at V and 4 bases at J, with 11 bases between the two ends. Germline V gives CDR1 SQVTM, CDR2 ANQGSEA. CDR3 in DNA: TGCAGCGTTGCGGACATGCTTTACGAGCAGTACTTC. It yields the protein CSVADMLYEQYF.